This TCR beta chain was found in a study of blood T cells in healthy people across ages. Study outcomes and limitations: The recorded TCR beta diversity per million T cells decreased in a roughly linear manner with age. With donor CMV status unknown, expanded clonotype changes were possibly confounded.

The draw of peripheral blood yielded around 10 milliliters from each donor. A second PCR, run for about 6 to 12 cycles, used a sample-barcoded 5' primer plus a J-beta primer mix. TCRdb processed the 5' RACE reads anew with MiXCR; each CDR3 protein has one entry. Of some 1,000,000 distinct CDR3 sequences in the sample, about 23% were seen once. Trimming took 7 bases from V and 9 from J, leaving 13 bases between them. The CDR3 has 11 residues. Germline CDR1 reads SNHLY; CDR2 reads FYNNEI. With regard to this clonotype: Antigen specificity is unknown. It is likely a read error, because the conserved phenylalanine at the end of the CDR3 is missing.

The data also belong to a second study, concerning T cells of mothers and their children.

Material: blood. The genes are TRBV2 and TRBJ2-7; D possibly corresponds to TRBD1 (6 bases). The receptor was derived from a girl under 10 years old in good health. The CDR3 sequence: CASNTGFAQYL. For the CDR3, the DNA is TGTGCCAGCAATACAGGGTTCGCGCAGTACCTC.